This is a list of T cell receptor beta chains from one sample in a study of identical twins. TCRdb itself ran the 5' RACE reads through MiXCR, one entry per CDR3 protein. The sample holds approximately 670,000 distinct CDR3 sequences, around 6% seen once. Source material: naive T cells sorted from blood. These receptors were taken from a young man in good health. The CDR3 runs from the conserved cysteine through the conserved F or W. D genes are given only for firm matches. The size entry is marked missing in some rows and otherwise reads once, few, many or a size class.

j_call,clone_size,d_call,v_call,cdr3_nt,cdr3_aa
TRBJ2-5,many,-,TRBV27,TGTGCCAGCAGTATGTTCCCGGGGGTCCAAGAGACCCAGTACTTC,CASSMFPGVQETQYF
TRBJ2-2,many,-,TRBV7-8,TGTGCCAGCAGCCTAGACGCCGGGGAGCTGTTTTTT,CASSLDAGELFF
TRBJ2-2,many,-,TRBV29-1,TGCAGCGCGGAAGGGGCAATTTCTACGAACACCGGGGAGCTGTTTTTT,CSAEGAISTNTGELFF
TRBJ2-5,-,TRBD1,TRBV5-1,TGCGCCAGCAGCGAGGCGGGACAGGCGACCGAGACCCAGTACTTC,CASSEAGQATETQYF
TRBJ2-7,many,TRBD1,TRBV6-5,TGTGCCAGCAGTTACACCGGGACAGGGGAACGGTCCTACGAGCAGTACTTC,CASSYTGTGERSYEQYF
TRBJ2-3,many,-,TRBV9,TGTGCCAGCAGGCCCGTAACAGATACGCAGTATTTT,CASRPVTDTQYF
TRBJ2-5,few,TRBD1,TRBV12-5,TGTGCTAGTGGCCCGTTTTTTAAGGACAGGGGGTCGGCGGAGACCCAGTACTTC,CASGPFFKDRGSAETQYF
TRBJ1-4,few,-,TRBV7-2,TGTGCCAGCAGCCTCCAGACAGGAGTAAAACTGTTTTTT,CASSLQTGVKLFF
TRBJ2-1,many,-,TRBV12-3/TRBV12-4,TGTGCCAGCACCCCCTCCAACAATGAGCAGTTCTTC,CASTPSNNEQFF
TRBJ1-5,many,-,TRBV7-9,TGTGCCAGCAGCTTAGATAAGTGGGGGGCTATCAATCAGCCCCAGCATTTT,CASSLDKWGAINQPQHF
TRBJ2-5,-,TRBD2,TRBV20-1,TGCAGTGCTAGACTAGCGGGACGGGGGACCCAGTACTTC,CSARLAGRGTQYF
TRBJ2-5,many,-,TRBV29-1,TGCAGCGTTGAAGCAGGGACGGAGACCCAGTACTTC,CSVEAGTETQYF
TRBJ2-1,few,-,TRBV5-1,TGCGCCAGCAGCTTGGTGCGGGGTCCACTCGATGAGCAGTTCTTC,CASSLVRGPLDEQFF
TRBJ2-7,many,-,TRBV15,TGTGCCACCAGCAGTCGAAAAGCTAGCTCCTACGAGCAGTACTTC,CATSSRKASSYEQYF
TRBJ2-7,-,TRBD1,TRBV28,TGTGCCAGCAGCCACAAAGGACAGGGCCACGAGCAGTACTTC,CASSHKGQGHEQYF
TRBJ2-1,many,-,TRBV11-2,TGTGCCAGCAGCTCACCGGGACTGAATAACAATGAGCAGTTCTTC,CASSSPGLNNNEQFF
TRBJ2-1,many,TRBD1,TRBV24-1,TGTGCCACCAGTGATTTGGGGACAGGCCAAGCGCATGAGCAGTTCTTC,CATSDLGTGQAHEQFF
TRBJ1-2,-,-,TRBV5-1,TGCGCCAGCAGCCGATTCGGGGTTTCTAACTATGGCTACACCTTC,CASSRFGVSNYGYTF
TRBJ1-1,many,-,TRBV7-2,TGTGCCAGCAGCTTAGTGAGGGGCAATGAAGCTTTCTTT,CASSLVRGNEAFF
TRBJ2-2,many,-,TRBV9,TGTGCCAGCAGCGTACGTGGGGTGACCGGGGAGCTGTTTTTT,CASSVRGVTGELFF
TRBJ1-1,many,-,TRBV7-2,TGTGCCAGCAGCTTAGCGCCGGGGATTAAAGAAGCTTTCTTT,CASSLAPGIKEAFF
TRBJ2-7,many,TRBD2,TRBV18,TGTGCCAGCTCACCACCGAGCGGGAATCGAGGCGAGCAGTACTTC,CASSPPSGNRGEQYF
TRBJ2-7,-,-,TRBV2,TGTGCCAGCACCTCCGGGACGGTAACCTACGAGCAGTACTTC,CASTSGTVTYEQYF
TRBJ1-2,few,-,TRBV7-6,TGTGCCAGCAGCTTAGAAAATAAGGCCTATGGCTACACCTTC,CASSLENKAYGYTF
TRBJ2-5,few,-,TRBV7-7,TGTGCCAGCAGCCCGGGGAGAAGTACCCAAGAGACCCAGTACTTC,CASSPGRSTQETQYF
TRBJ2-1,few,TRBD2,TRBV9,TGTGCCAGCAGCGTACGCCCAGCGGGAGCAGGTAATGAGCAGTTCTTC,CASSVRPAGAGNEQFF
TRBJ2-1,many,-,TRBV29-1,TGCACTGCGGGAACTTTGAATGAGCAGTTCTTC,CTAGTLNEQFF
TRBJ2-1,many,TRBD2,TRBV10-3,TGTGCCACCGAACCGGGACTAGCCACTCGTCTTGAGCAGTTCTTC,CATEPGLATRLEQFF
TRBJ2-7,many,TRBD1,TRBV5-5,TGTGCCAGCAGCAACGGACAGGGAGTTGCGTACGAGCAGTACTTC,CASSNGQGVAYEQYF